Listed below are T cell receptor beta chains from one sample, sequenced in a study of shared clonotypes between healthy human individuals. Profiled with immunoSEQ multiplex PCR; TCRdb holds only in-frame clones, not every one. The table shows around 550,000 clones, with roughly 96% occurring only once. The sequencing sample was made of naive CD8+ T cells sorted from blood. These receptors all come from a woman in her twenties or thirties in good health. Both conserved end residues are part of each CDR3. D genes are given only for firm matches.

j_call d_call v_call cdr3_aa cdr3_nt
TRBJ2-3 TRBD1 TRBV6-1 CASSELREGASTDTQYF TGTGCCAGCAGTGAACTTCGAGAGGGGGCGAGCACAGATACGCAGTATTTT
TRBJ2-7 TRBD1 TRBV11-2 CASRQQGDSYEQYF TGTGCCAGCAGACAACAGGGGGATTCCTACGAGCAGTACTTC
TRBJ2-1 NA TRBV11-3 CASSLTEDNEQFF TGTGCCAGCAGCCTGACGGAGGACAATGAGCAGTTCTTC
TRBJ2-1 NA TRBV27 CASSFGVNEQFF TGTGCCAGCAGTTTCGGAGTGAATGAGCAGTTCTTC
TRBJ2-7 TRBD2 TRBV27 CASKAGGSSYEQYF TGTGCCAGCAAAGCGGGAGGTAGTTCCTACGAGCAGTACTTC
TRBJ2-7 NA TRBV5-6 CASSQDGFRGEQYF TGTGCCAGCAGCCAGGACGGGTTTAGAGGCGAGCAGTACTTC
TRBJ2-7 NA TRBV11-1 CASSDNWGDGYEQYF TGTGCCAGCAGCGATAATTGGGGGGACGGTTACGAGCAGTACTTC
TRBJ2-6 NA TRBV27 CASQNEDRPGANVLTF TGTGCCAGCCAGAATGAGGACAGACCTGGGGCCAACGTCCTGACTTTC
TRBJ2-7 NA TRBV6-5 CASSYGERSYEQYF TGTGCCAGCAGTTACGGAGAGCGCTCCTACGAGCAGTACTTC
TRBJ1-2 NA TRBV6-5 CASSYGGAEGYTF TGTGCCAGCAGTTACGGGGGGGCGGAGGGCTACACCTTC
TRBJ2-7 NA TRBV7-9 CASSLSGGAPHEQYF TGTGCCAGCAGCCTATCCGGAGGGGCACCCCACGAGCAGTACTTC